This T cell receptor (beta chain) is drawn from a study of T-cell memory formation after mild COVID-19 (dated by TCRdb to about 2021). About the investigation overall: TCR sequence clusters from the two donors were found to be largely donor specific. In a couple of donors, T-cell clones that expanded and contracted after mild COVID-19 were followed by sequencing TCRalpha and TCRbeta repertoires longitudinally. Two young, previously healthy adult volunteers made up the cohort, one male and one female. What the work shows at the level of the full study, not this receptor alone: Only a couple of mild cases were covered by the study, and larger cohorts that include severe cases with pre-infection samples were considered necessary. Contracting CD4+ clones turned up mainly in the CM and EM memory subsets, whereas EMRA was where CD8+ clones were enriched. Clones contracting from day 15 to 85 had balanced CD4/CD8 phenotypes, while a second wave expanding from day 15 to 37 was biased towards CD4+. Some responding clones were found in pre-infection memory, which suggests that pre-existing cross-reactive memory T cells took part in the SARS-CoV-2 response. SARS-CoV-2 specificity of the second-wave clones peaking on day 37 was not confirmed.

This clonotype was observed a handful of times. The antigen this receptor binds is unknown. Base qualities are not recorded, but no much larger clone differs from it by a single base. PBMCs were isolated by Ficoll-Paque density gradient centrifugation. Looking up the germline V gene (reference sequence) yields CDR1 DFQATT and CDR2 SNEGSKA. The junction shows trimming of 6 bases on V and 3 bases on J, and the gene matches do not reach 4 bases of it. From its cysteine to its phenylalanine, the CDR3 spans 13 amino acids. Only the CDR3 DNA is retained, 39 bases long and in frame from the first base. Reads for this sample came from an Illumina NovaSeq 6000. Using 5'RACE with constant-segment primers, TCRalpha and TCRbeta cDNA libraries were constructed, with sample barcodes and unique molecular identifiers added in the process. Trizol reagent was used to extract RNA from every sample. The libraries were amplified in two PCR steps, and the second step added a second sample barcode and Illumina TruSeq adapters. Libraries were sequenced on an Illumina NovaSeq with 2 x 150 bp paired-end reads. Per the source publication's procedure: Reads were demultiplexed and collapsed into UMI-guided consensus sequences with migec v1.2.7. Using mixcr v2.1.11, the UMI consensuses were aligned to TRA and TRB V and J templates and assembled into clonotypes. A clonotype was counted as expanded or contracted only when both edgeR and NoisET called the clonotype significant, with the noise models trained on biological replicates. For edgeR calls, the cutoffs were a false discovery rate-adjusted p below 0.01 and a log2 fold-change threshold of 1. As an exploratory analysis of dynamics, max-normalized trajectories of the 1000 most abundant clonotypes were examined by PCA with hierarchical clustering. Separately sequenced CD4+ and CD8+ repertoires were used to assign a CD4 or CD8 phenotype to each responding clone. TCRdb handled the public reads itself, with Q25 trimming in fastp and clone calling in MiXCR, and kept productive beta chains. Each CDR3 protein appears once, grouped with its most common genes and DNA. The V and J calls come from TCRdb's annotation, not from the publication. In this sample the table shows approximately 500,000 distinct CDR3 sequences, around 27% of which occur a single time. The top ten clones comprise 9.5% to 15% of the sample.

The material sequenced was PBMCs or a T cell subset sorted from them (not recorded which). Recombination linked TRBV20-1 to TRBJ1-5; the junction holds 8 bases that match TRBD1. The sequence came from an adult woman who had mild COVID-19 (a few samples of this study predate the infection). The sample titles of this study are shuffled in the database, so cell type and time point are left out; the donor was told from shared clones. The DNA sequence follows: TGCAGTGCCAGGGGGCATTACAATCAGCCCCAGCATTTT. The translation is CSARGHYNQPQHF.